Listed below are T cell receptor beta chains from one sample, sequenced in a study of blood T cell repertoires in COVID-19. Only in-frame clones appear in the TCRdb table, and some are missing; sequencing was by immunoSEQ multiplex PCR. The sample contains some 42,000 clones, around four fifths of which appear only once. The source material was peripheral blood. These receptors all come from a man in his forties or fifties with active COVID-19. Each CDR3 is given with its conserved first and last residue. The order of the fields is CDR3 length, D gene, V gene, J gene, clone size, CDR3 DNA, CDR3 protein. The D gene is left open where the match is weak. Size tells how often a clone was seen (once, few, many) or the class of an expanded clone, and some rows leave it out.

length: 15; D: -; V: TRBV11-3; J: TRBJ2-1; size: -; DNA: TGTGCCAGCAGCTTAGCTCGTGGCCCTTACAATGAGCAGTTCTTC; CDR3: CASSLARGPYNEQFF
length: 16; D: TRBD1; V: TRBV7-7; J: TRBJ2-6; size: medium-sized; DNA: TGTGCTAGCAGCCCCGGGACAGGGAACGGGGCCAACGTCCTGACTTTC; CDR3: CASSPGTGNGANVLTF
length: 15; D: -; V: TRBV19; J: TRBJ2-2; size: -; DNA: TGTGCCAGTAGCCCACGAATGGCGGGATCTGGGGAGCTGTTTTTT; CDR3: CASSPRMAGSGELFF
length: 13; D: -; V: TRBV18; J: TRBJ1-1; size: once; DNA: TGTGCCAGTGGTGCGCGGGGAGACACTGAAGCTTTCTTT; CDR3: CASGARGDTEAFF
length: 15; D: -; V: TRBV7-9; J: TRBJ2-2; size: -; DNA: TGTGCCAGCAGCGCCCGGTCCCGACATTCGGGGGAGCTGTTTTTT; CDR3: CASSARSRHSGELFF
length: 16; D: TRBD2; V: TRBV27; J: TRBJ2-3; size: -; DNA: TGTGCCAGCAGTTTATCGGCGTTAGCGGGGACAGATACGCAGTATTTT; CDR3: CASSLSALAGTDTQYF
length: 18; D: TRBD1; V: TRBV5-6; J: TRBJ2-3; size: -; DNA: TGTGCCAGCACCGAAGGGTGGACAGGAGCATTAAGCACAGATACGCAGTATTTT; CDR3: CASTEGWTGALSTDTQYF
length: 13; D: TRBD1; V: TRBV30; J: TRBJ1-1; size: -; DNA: TGTGCCTGGAGAATGACAGGGGGCACTGAAGCTTTCTTT; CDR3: CAWRMTGGTEAFF
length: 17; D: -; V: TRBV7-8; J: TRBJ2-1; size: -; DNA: TGTGCCAGCAGCTTAGCGCGTCCAGTCCTAACAGGCAATGAGCAGTTCTTC; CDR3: CASSLARPVLTGNEQFF
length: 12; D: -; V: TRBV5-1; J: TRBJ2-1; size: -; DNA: TGCGCCAGCAGCTTGGTACAGGGTGGACAGTTCTTC; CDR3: CASSLVQGGQFF
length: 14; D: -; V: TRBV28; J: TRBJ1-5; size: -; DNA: TGTGCCAGCAGTTCGACTTATAGCAATCAGCCCCAGCATTTT; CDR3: CASSSTYSNQPQHF
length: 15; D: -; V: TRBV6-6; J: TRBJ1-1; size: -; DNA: TGTGCCAGCAGTTACGGCCCTATGGGGGGAACTGAAGCTTTCTTT; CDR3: CASSYGPMGGTEAFF
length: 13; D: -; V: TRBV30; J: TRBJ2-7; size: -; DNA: TGTGCCTGGCGGGGTCCGACTACCTACGAGCAGTACTTC; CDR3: CAWRGPTTYEQYF
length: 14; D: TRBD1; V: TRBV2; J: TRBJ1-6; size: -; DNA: TGTGCCAGCAGTGGGACAGGGATGAATTCACCCCTCCACTTT; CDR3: CASSGTGMNSPLHF
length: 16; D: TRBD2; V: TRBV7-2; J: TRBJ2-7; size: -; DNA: TGTGCCAGCAGCATCCGACTAGCGGGAGGACCCTACGAGCAGTACTTC; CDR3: CASSIRLAGGPYEQYF
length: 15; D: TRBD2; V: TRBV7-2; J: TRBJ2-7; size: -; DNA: TGTGCCAGCAGCTTAGTCACCAGCGGGACCGGCGAGCAGTACTTC; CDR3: CASSLVTSGTGEQYF
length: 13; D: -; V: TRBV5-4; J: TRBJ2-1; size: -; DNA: TGTGCCAGCAGCCTTACTAGCAGCAATGAGCAGTTCTTC; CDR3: CASSLTSSNEQFF
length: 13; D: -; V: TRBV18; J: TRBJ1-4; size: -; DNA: TGTGCCAGCTCACCAGCTGGGGGGGGAAAACTGTTTTTT; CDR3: CASSPAGGGKLFF
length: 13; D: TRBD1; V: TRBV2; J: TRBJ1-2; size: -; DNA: TGTGCCAGCAGGGGACAGGGAGACTATGGCTACACCTTC; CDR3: CASRGQGDYGYTF
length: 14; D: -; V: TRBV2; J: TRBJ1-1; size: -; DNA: TGTGCCAGCAGTGGTAGGGCAGGGTACACTGAAGCTTTCTTT; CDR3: CASSGRAGYTEAFF
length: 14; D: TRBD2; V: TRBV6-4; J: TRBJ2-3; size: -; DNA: TGTGCCAGCAGTGGCGGGAGGGACACAGATACGCAGTATTTT; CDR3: CASSGGRDTDTQYF
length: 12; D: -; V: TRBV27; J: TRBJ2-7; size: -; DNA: TGTGCCAGCAGTTTAAGCGGGCGGGGGCAGTACTTC; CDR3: CASSLSGRGQYF
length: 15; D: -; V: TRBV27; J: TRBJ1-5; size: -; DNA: TGTGCCAGCAGTCGCTCGGGAGGGAGCAATCAGCCCCAGCATTTT; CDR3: CASSRSGGSNQPQHF
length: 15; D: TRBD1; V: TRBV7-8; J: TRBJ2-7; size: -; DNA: TGTGCCAGCAGCGTCCGGGACAGGGGGTTTCGCGAGCAGTACTTC; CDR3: CASSVRDRGFREQYF
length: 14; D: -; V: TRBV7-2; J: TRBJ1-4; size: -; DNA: TGTGCCAGCAGCTTAAGTGCGCTTTCTGAAAAACTGTTTTTT; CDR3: CASSLSALSEKLFF
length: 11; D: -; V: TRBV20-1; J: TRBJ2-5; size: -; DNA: TGCAGTGCTAGGCCGGACGGGGCCCAGTACTTC; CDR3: CSARPDGAQYF
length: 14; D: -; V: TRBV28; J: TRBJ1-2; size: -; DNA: TGTGCCAGCAGTTTGGCGGTAACTAACTATGGCTACACCTTC; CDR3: CASSLAVTNYGYTF
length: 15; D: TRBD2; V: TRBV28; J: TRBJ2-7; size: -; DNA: TGTGCCAGCAGTCCTAGCGGGGGGGCCGCCCACGAGCAGTACTTC; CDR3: CASSPSGGAAHEQYF
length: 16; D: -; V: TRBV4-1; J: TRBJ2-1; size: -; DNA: TGCGCCAGCAGCCAAGTGTCCGGGACTTTATACAATGAGCAGTTCTTC; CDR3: CASSQVSGTLYNEQFF
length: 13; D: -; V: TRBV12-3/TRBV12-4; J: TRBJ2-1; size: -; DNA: TGTGCCAGTAGTTTTGCGGGGAACAATGAGCAGTTCTTC; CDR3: CASSFAGNNEQFF
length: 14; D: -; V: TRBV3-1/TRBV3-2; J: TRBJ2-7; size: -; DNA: TGTGCCAGCAGCCAGTTTTTGCTGGGAGCAGAGCAGTACTTC; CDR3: CASSQFLLGAEQYF
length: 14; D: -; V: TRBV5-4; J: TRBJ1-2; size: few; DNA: TGTGCCAGCGCGCCCTCGGTTGCTAACTATGGCTACACCTTC; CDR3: CASAPSVANYGYTF
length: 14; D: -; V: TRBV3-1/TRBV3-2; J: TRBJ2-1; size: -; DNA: TGTGCCAGCAGCCAAACCGGGATCTACAATGAGCAGTTCTTC; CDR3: CASSQTGIYNEQFF
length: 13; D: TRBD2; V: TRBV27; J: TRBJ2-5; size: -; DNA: TGTGCCAGCAGTGGGGGGGATCGGAAGACCCAGTACTTC; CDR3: CASSGGDRKTQYF
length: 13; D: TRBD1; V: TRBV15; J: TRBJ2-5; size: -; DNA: TGTGCCACCAGCGACAGGGCAGCAGAGACCCAGTACTTC; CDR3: CATSDRAAETQYF
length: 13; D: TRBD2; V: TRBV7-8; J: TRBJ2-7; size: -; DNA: TGTGCCAGCAGCCAAGCGGGGAGGCGGGAGCAGTACTTC; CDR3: CASSQAGRREQYF
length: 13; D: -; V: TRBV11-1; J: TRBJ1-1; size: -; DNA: TGTGCCAGCAGCTTAGAACAGGGAACTGAAGCTTTCTTT; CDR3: CASSLEQGTEAFF
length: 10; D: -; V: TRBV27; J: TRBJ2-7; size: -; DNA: TGTGCCGTCGGTGTGTACGAGCAGTACTTC; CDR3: CAVGVYEQYF
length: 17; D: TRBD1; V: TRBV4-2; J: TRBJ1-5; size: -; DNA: TGTGCCAGCAGCCAAGATCTTATGTCAGGGGGAAAGCAGCCCCAGCATTTT; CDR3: CASSQDLMSGGKQPQHF
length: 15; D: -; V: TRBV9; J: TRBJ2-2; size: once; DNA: TGTGCCAGCAGCGTAGGCAGGGGTAACACCGGGGAGCTGTTTTTT; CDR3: CASSVGRGNTGELFF
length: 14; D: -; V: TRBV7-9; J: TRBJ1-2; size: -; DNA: TGTGCCAGCAGCCCCGACAGCGCTAACTATGGCTACACCTTC; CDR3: CASSPDSANYGYTF
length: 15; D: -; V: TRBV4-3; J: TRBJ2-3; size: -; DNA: TGCGCCAGCAGCCAAGAAGAGGGAAAAGGATATACGCAGTATTTT; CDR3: CASSQEEGKGYTQYF
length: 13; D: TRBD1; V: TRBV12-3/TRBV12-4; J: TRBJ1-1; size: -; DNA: TGTGCCAGCAGTGGACAGGGGAACACTGAAGCTTTCTTT; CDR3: CASSGQGNTEAFF
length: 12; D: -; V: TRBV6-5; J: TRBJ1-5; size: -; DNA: TGTGCCAGCAGTACAGGGAATCAGCCCCAGCATTTT; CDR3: CASSTGNQPQHF
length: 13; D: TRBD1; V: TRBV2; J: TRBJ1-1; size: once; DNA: TGTGCCAGCAGTGAGCCAGGGGGCACTGAAGCTTTCTTT; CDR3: CASSEPGGTEAFF
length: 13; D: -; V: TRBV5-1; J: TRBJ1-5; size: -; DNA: TGCGCCAGCAGCTTGAGCGGCAATCAGCCCCAGCATTTT; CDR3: CASSLSGNQPQHF
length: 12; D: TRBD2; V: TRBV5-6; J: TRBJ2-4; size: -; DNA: TGTGCCAGCAGCCCGGGGGGTGGGGCTCAGTACTTC; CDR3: CASSPGGGAQYF
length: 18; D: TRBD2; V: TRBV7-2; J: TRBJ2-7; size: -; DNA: TGTGCCAGCAGCATAAGACCTGGGACTAGCGGGAGGGCCCACGAGCAGTACTTC; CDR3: CASSIRPGTSGRAHEQYF
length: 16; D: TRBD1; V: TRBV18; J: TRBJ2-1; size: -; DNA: TGTGCCAGCTCACCACAATTCGGACAGGGGGGCGATGAGCAGTTCTTC; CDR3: CASSPQFGQGGDEQFF
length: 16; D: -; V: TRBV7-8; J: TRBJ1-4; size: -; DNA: TGTGCCAGCAGCCGCCTGGGGGCGGCCTCTAATGAAAAACTGTTTTTT; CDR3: CASSRLGAASNEKLFF
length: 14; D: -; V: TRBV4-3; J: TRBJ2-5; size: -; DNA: TGCGCCAGCAGCCGGACAGTACTCCAAGAGACCCAGTACTTC; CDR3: CASSRTVLQETQYF
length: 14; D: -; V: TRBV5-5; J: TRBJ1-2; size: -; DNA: TGTGCCAGCAGCTATATCCCTCGAGACTATGGCTACACCTTC; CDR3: CASSYIPRDYGYTF
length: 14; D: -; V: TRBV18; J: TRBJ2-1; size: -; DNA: TGTGCCAGCTCACCTGAGCGTGCTGGGAATGAGCAGTTCTTC; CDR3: CASSPERAGNEQFF
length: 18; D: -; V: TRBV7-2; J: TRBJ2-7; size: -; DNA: TGTGCCAGCAGCTTAGCGGGGCGGGGGCTCCAACTAACCTACGAGCAGTACTTC; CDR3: CASSLAGRGLQLTYEQYF
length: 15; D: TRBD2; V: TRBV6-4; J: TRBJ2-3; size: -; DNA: TGTGCCAGCAGTGCCTCGGGGGGTAGCACAGATACGCAGTATTTT; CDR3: CASSASGGSTDTQYF
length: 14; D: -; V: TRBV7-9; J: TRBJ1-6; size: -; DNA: TGTGCCAGCGGCCTCCGGGACAAAAATTCACCCCTCCACTTT; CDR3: CASGLRDKNSPLHF
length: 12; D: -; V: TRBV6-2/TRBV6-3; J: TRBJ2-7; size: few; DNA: TGTGCCAGCAGCGAAATTGCGGACGAGCAGTACTTC; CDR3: CASSEIADEQYF
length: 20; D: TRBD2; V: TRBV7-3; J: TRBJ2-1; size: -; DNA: TGTGCCAGCAGCCCCAACCCCCGGACTAGCGGGCGGAGCTCCTACAATGAGCAGTTCTTC; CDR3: CASSPNPRTSGRSSYNEQFF
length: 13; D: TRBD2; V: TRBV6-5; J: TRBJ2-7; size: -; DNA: TGTGCCAGCAGTTGGGTCGGGGGGTCCCAGCAGTACTTC; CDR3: CASSWVGGSQQYF
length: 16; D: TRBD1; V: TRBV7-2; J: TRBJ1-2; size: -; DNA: TGTGCCAGCAGCTTTCTCCCCCAGGGGGCTAACTATGGCTACACCTTC; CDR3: CASSFLPQGANYGYTF